This T cell receptor beta chain was retrieved from a study of shared clonotypes between healthy human individuals. Study outcomes and limitations: Rarefaction exposed incomplete sorted-subset sequencing despite large depth. Owing to a small donor count, the genetic and exposure-history diversity represented was limited.

Among the donors, all were Caucasian adults who lived in Nashville, Tennessee. The input for sorted-subset replicate PCRs was approximately 200 ng DNA, some 28,000 T cell genomes. Assay used: immunoSEQ multiplex PCR; TCRdb lists only in-frame clones, some missing. The sample lists about 1 million clones; under 80% were seen once. Worth noting for this clone: Its antigen is unknown.

The CDR3 is made up of 15 amino acids. Per the germline V gene, CDR1 is GTSNPN and CDR2 is SVGIG (reference sequence). V gave up 0 bases and J gave up 3 bases, with 11 bases separating them. V gene TRBV30 combines with J gene TRBJ1-4; D remains unclear. Sequenced: memory CD4+ T cells sorted from blood. Stated subset: CD45RA-negative fraction. This TCR came from a man between 18 and 35 years old in good health. The chain's CDR3 is CAWSVRRSSNEKLFF. The CDR3 DNA is TGTGCCTGGAGTGTACGGAGGTCCTCTAATGAAAAACTGTTTTTT.